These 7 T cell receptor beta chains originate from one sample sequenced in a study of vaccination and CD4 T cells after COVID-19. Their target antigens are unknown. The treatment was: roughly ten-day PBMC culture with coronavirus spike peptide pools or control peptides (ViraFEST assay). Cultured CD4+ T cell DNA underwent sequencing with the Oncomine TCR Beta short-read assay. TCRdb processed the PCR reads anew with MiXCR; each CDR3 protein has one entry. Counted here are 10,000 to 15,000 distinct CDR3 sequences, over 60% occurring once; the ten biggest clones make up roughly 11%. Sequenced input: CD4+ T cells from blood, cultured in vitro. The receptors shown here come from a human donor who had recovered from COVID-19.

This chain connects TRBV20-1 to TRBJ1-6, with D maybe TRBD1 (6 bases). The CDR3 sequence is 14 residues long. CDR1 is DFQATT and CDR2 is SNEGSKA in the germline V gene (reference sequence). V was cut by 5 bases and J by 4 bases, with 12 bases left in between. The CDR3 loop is CSAPTRGYNSPLHF. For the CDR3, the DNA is TGCAGTGCTCCCACCAGGGGATATAATTCACCCCTCCACTTT.

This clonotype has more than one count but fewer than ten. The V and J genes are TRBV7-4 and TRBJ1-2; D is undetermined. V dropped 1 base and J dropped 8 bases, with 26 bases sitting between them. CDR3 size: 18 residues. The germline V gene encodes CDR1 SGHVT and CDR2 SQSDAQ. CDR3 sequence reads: CASSLVPGRIRWLWGYTF. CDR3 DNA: TGTGCCAGCAGCTTAGTACCCGGTCGAATTCGATGGTTGTGGGGCTACACCTTC.

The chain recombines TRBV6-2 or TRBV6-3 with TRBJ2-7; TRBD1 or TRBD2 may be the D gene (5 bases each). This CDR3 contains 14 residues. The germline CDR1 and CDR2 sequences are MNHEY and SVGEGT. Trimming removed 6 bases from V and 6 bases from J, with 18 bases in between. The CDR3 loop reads CASRGTDGGSEQYF. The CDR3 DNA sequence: TGTGCCAGCAGGGGTACGGATGGGGGATCCGAGCAGTACTTC.

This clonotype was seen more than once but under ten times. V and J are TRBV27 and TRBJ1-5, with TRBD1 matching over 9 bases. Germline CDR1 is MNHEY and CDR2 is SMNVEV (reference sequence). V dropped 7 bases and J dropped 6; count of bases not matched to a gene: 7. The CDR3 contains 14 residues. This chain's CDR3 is CASKGTGKGQPQHF. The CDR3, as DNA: TGTGCCAGCAAAGGGACAGGGAAGGGTCAGCCCCAGCATTTT.

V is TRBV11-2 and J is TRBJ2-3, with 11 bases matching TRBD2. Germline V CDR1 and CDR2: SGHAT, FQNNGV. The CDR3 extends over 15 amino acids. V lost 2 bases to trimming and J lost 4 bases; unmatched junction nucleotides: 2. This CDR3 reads CASSLTSGRPDTQYF. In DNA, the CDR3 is TGTGCCAGCAGCTTAACTAGCGGGAGACCAGATACGCAGTATTTT.

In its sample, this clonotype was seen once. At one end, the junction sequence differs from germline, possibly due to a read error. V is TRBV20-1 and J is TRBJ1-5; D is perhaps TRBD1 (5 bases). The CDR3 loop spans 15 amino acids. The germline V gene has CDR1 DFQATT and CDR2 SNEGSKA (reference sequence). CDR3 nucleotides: TGCAGTGCCAGAGATCCGGGACGTCCGGGGGGGCCCCAGCATTTT. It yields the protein CSARDPGRPGGPQHF.

The CDR3 region has the DNA TGCAGTGCGAAAACTAGGACCTCCTACAATGAGCAGTTCTTC. It specifies CSAKTRTSYNEQFF. This chain connects TRBV20-1 to TRBJ2-1; tentatively, D is TRBD2 (5 bases). The CDR3 length is 14 residues. Germline CDR1 reads DFQATT; CDR2 reads SNEGSKA (reference sequence). Trimming cost V 6 bases and J 0 bases, with 12 bases left between them.